These 5 T cell receptor beta chains came from one sample sequenced in a study of blood T cell repertoires in COVID-19. TCRdb keeps only in-frame clones here, not all; method: immunoSEQ multiplex PCR. The top ten clones hold under 7.5% of a sample with 100,000 or so clones, roughly 92% of them seen once. The sample comprised peripheral blood. All receptors derive from a man in his 70s with acute or convalescent COVID-19.

The chain recombines TRBV9 with TRBJ2-3; D is ambiguous. V was pared by 0 bases and J by 6 bases, with 8 bases between. CDR3 length equals 13 residues. Germline V gene sequence: CDR1 SGDLS, CDR2 YYNGEE. The CDR3 region is CASSVVSADTQYF. The DNA for the CDR3 is TGTGCCAGCAGCGTAGTTAGTGCCGATACGCAGTATTTT.

The rearrangement uses TRBV2 and TRBJ1-5; 7 nucleotides align to TRBD1. The germline V gene has CDR1 SNHLY and CDR2 FYNNEI. The CDR3 sequence is 14 residues long. Trimming at V came to 5 bases and at J to 2 bases, leaving 3 bases not matched to a gene. CDR3 sequence (DNA): TGTGCCAGCAGTAGGGACAGCCGCAATCAGCCCCAGCATTTT. Encoded protein: CASSRDSRNQPQHF.

The chain employs TRBV3-1 (or the pseudogene TRBV3-2) and TRBJ1-2, with D perhaps TRBD1 (5 bases). Germline V CDR1 and CDR2: LGHDT, YNNKEL (reference sequence). V was shortened by 2 bases and J by 8 bases, with 24 bases between the two germline ends. The CDR3 is 17 residues long. The CDR3 nucleotides read TGTGCCAGCAGCCAACCCATGGCGGGACCCTATCAGGGAGGCTACACCTTC. Protein sequence: CASSQPMAGPYQGGYTF.

This clone rates as medium-sized. As DNA, the CDR3 is TGTGCCAGCAGCTCCGTCCGGGACCAAGAGACCCAGTACTTC. Its translation is CASSSVRDQETQYF. The chain is built from TRBV7-8 and TRBJ2-5; D remains ambiguous. Germline V gene sequence: CDR1 SGHVS, CDR2 FQNEAQ. V lost 4 bases, J lost 0 bases, and 9 bases lay in between. This CDR3 contains 14 residues.

The rearrangement uses TRBV12-3 or TRBV12-4 and TRBJ1-1, with 9 positions matching TRBD1. The junction had 2 bases not matched to a gene; V was cut back by 5 bases and J by 4 bases. The CDR3 sequence is 13 residues long. The CDR3 region has the DNA TGTGCCAGCAGTGGGACAGGGAGCACTGAAGCTTTCTTT. This codes for CASSGTGSTEAFF.